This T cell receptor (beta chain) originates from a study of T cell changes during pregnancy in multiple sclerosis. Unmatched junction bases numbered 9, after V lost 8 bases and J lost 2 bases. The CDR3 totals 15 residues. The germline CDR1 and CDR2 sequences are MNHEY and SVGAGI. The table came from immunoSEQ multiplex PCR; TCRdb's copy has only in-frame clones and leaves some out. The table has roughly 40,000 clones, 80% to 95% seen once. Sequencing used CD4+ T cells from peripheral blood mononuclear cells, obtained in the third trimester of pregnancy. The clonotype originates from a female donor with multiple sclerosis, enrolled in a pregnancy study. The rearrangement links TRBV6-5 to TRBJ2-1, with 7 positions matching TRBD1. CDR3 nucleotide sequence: TGTGCCAGCCGCTTGGACAGGTCTACCTACAATGAGCAGTTCTTC. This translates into CASRLDRSTYNEQFF.